This TCR beta chain emerged from a study of spatial heterogeneity in lung cancer. Study overall: Sequences of the beta chain were consistently detected in greater numbers than alpha-chain sequences.

TCRdb re-analysed the 5' RACE reads in MiXCR, keeping a single row per CDR3 protein. The sample lists approximately 2,800 distinct CDR3 sequences, 5.5% to 7% occurring once. This clonotype is categorized as medium-sized (0.01 to 0.1%). Noted time point: sample taken at primary tumor resection. A total of approximately 69 untreated early-stage non-small cell lung cancer patients served as donors. Germline V gene sequence: CDR1 MNHEY, CDR2 SVGEGT. The CDR3 has 12 amino acids. The V end was cut by 8 bases, the J end by 2 bases, with 9 bases between. The sequences come from normal lung tissue next to the tumor, collected at surgery. This clonotype was sampled from a male donor with early-stage non-small cell lung cancer. The rearrangement joins TRBV6-2 or TRBV6-3 to TRBJ2-5; a possible D gene is TRBD2 (6 bases). The CDR3 DNA follows: TGTGCCAGCGGGACTGATCAAGAGACCCAGTACTTC. Encoded protein: CASGTDQETQYF.